A selection of T cell receptor beta chains follows, all from one sample in a study of blood T cell repertoires in COVID-19. This table comes from immunoSEQ multiplex PCR, and its TCRdb copy is limited to in-frame clones, with some not included. The data contain 220,000 or so clones, 80% to 90% of them singletons. Sequenced sample: PBMCs or T cells enriched from blood (not recorded which). The receptors derive from a woman aged 45-59 years with acute COVID-19. The CDR3 runs from the conserved cysteine through the conserved F or W. A D gene is named only where the DNA matches it firmly.

j_call: TRBJ2-7
d_call: NA
v_call: TRBV18
cdr3_nt: TGTGCCAGCTCACCCCCGGGACACTCTTACGAGCAGTACTTC
cdr3_aa: CASSPPGHSYEQYF

j_call: TRBJ1-1
d_call: TRBD1
v_call: TRBV7-9
cdr3_nt: TGTGCCAGCAGCTTCAGGGGGTCCACTGAAGCTTTCTTT
cdr3_aa: CASSFRGSTEAFF

j_call: TRBJ2-1
d_call: TRBD2
v_call: TRBV18
cdr3_nt: TGTGCCAGCTCACCACCGGGGCTAGCGGGAGGTGATGAGCAGTTCTTC
cdr3_aa: CASSPPGLAGGDEQFF

j_call: TRBJ1-2
d_call: NA
v_call: TRBV27
cdr3_nt: TGTGCCAGCAGCCTTACCCTACGAGGGCCGATCTATGGCTACACCTTC
cdr3_aa: CASSLTLRGPIYGYTF

j_call: TRBJ1-1
d_call: NA
v_call: TRBV18
cdr3_nt: TGTGCCAGCTCACCACCGAACGGAGCGAACACTGAAGCTTTCTTT
cdr3_aa: CASSPPNGANTEAFF

j_call: TRBJ1-1
d_call: NA
v_call: TRBV28
cdr3_nt: TGTGCCAGCATCCTTGACACGCTGAACACTGAAGCTTTCTTT
cdr3_aa: CASILDTLNTEAFF

j_call: TRBJ2-2
d_call: TRBD2
v_call: TRBV19
cdr3_nt: TGTGCCAGTAGTCCGAGGACTAGCGGGACTTACACCGGGGAGCTGTTTTTT
cdr3_aa: CASSPRTSGTYTGELFF

j_call: TRBJ1-3
d_call: NA
v_call: TRBV5-6
cdr3_nt: TGTGCCAGCAGCTTGGGGGGCCTGATCCATGGAAACACCATATATTTT
cdr3_aa: CASSLGGLIHGNTIYF

j_call: TRBJ1-1
d_call: NA
v_call: TRBV2
cdr3_nt: TGTGCCAGCCAGGAAGGGGTTGCTGAAGCTTTCTTT
cdr3_aa: CASQEGVAEAFF

j_call: TRBJ1-1
d_call: NA
v_call: TRBV19
cdr3_nt: TGTGCCAGTAAATCGTGGGGAGAAAGGAACACTGAAGCTTTCTTT
cdr3_aa: CASKSWGERNTEAFF

j_call: TRBJ1-2
d_call: NA
v_call: TRBV6-5
cdr3_nt: TGTGCCAGCACTCGGGGGGGCGGGAACTATGGCTACACCTTC
cdr3_aa: CASTRGGGNYGYTF

j_call: TRBJ2-6
d_call: NA
v_call: TRBV6-5
cdr3_nt: TGTGCCAGCACCCCCCAGGGGTCTGGGGCCAACGTCCTGACTTTC
cdr3_aa: CASTPQGSGANVLTF

j_call: TRBJ1-1
d_call: NA
v_call: TRBV7-9
cdr3_nt: TGTGCCAGCAGCTTATTCGCGGGAAGAGCTTTCTTT
cdr3_aa: CASSLFAGRAFF

j_call: TRBJ1-5
d_call: NA
v_call: TRBV7-2
cdr3_nt: TGTGCCAGCAGCTTACGAGGGCCCCAGCATTTT
cdr3_aa: CASSLRGPQHF

j_call: TRBJ2-1
d_call: TRBD2
v_call: TRBV4-1
cdr3_nt: TGCGCCAGCAGTCCATTTAGCGGGAGGAATTACAATGAGCAGTTCTTC
cdr3_aa: CASSPFSGRNYNEQFF

j_call: TRBJ1-1
d_call: NA
v_call: TRBV6-6
cdr3_nt: TGTGCCAGCACCCTAAACACTGAAGCTTTCTTT
cdr3_aa: CASTLNTEAFF

j_call: TRBJ1-5
d_call: NA
v_call: TRBV28
cdr3_nt: TGTGCCAGCACCCATGGCGCCAGGGGATCGGGTCAGCCCCAGCATTTT
cdr3_aa: CASTHGARGSGQPQHF

j_call: TRBJ2-5
d_call: NA
v_call: TRBV29-1
cdr3_nt: TGCAGCGTATTGGTTCCGGGGGAGACCCAGTACTTC
cdr3_aa: CSVLVPGETQYF

j_call: TRBJ2-3
d_call: TRBD2
v_call: TRBV28
cdr3_nt: TGTGCCAGCAGCCCTCAGGAGCGGGAGCACCGGTATACGCAGTATTTT
cdr3_aa: CASSPQEREHRYTQYF

j_call: TRBJ2-5
d_call: TRBD2
v_call: TRBV5-4
cdr3_nt: TGTGCCAGCAGCTTGCGCGGGAGCATGGAGACCCAGTACTTC
cdr3_aa: CASSLRGSMETQYF

j_call: TRBJ2-5
d_call: NA
v_call: TRBV5-5
cdr3_nt: TGTGCCAGCAGCTTGGCCAGAGAGACCCAGTACTTC
cdr3_aa: CASSLARETQYF

j_call: TRBJ2-3
d_call: TRBD2
v_call: TRBV6-4
cdr3_nt: TGTGCCAGCAGTGACGGCGGGAGATTAGATACGCAGTATTTT
cdr3_aa: CASSDGGRLDTQYF

j_call: TRBJ1-5
d_call: NA
v_call: TRBV10-3
cdr3_nt: TGTGCCATCAGTGAGTTTCAGGGGACTAGCAATCAGCCCCAGCATTTT
cdr3_aa: CAISEFQGTSNQPQHF

j_call: TRBJ2-3
d_call: TRBD2
v_call: TRBV5-1
cdr3_nt: TGCGCCAGCAGCTTGACTAGCGGGAACACAGATACGCAGTATTTT
cdr3_aa: CASSLTSGNTDTQYF

j_call: TRBJ2-7
d_call: TRBD1
v_call: TRBV29-1
cdr3_nt: TGCAGCGTCCTCCGGGACAGGGAAAACGAGCAGTACTTC
cdr3_aa: CSVLRDRENEQYF

j_call: TRBJ1-1
d_call: NA
v_call: TRBV28
cdr3_nt: TGTGCCAGCAGTTTACCTGAAAGTGGGGCCACTGAAGCTTTCTTT
cdr3_aa: CASSLPESGATEAFF

j_call: TRBJ2-1
d_call: TRBD2
v_call: TRBV2
cdr3_nt: TGTGCCAGCAGTGATTTGGGGAGCGGGAGGTACGGCGATGAGCAGTTCTTC
cdr3_aa: CASSDLGSGRYGDEQFF

j_call: TRBJ1-5
d_call: TRBD1
v_call: TRBV6-5
cdr3_nt: TGTGCCAGCAGTTTAACCGGGACAGTTGGCAATCAGCCCCAGCATTTT
cdr3_aa: CASSLTGTVGNQPQHF

j_call: TRBJ2-7
d_call: TRBD2
v_call: TRBV4-1
cdr3_nt: TGCGCCAGCAGCCAACTCCCGGGACTAGCGGGAGTCGAGCAGTACTTC
cdr3_aa: CASSQLPGLAGVEQYF

j_call: TRBJ2-3
d_call: TRBD2
v_call: TRBV7-6
cdr3_nt: TGTGCCAGCAGCGAACTAGCGGGAGGGTCCCACCTCACAGATACGCAGTATTTT
cdr3_aa: CASSELAGGSHLTDTQYF

j_call: TRBJ1-2
d_call: TRBD1
v_call: TRBV7-3
cdr3_nt: TGTGCCAGCAGCTTAACTGGGGGACAGTTTAATAAGGACTATGGCTACACCTTC
cdr3_aa: CASSLTGGQFNKDYGYTF

j_call: TRBJ2-7
d_call: TRBD1
v_call: TRBV13
cdr3_nt: TGTGCCAGCAGCTACGGACAGGGATCCTACGAGCAGTACTTC
cdr3_aa: CASSYGQGSYEQYF

j_call: TRBJ2-1
d_call: NA
v_call: TRBV29-1
cdr3_nt: TGCAGCGTTTTCGGCTCCTACAATGAGCAGTTCTTC
cdr3_aa: CSVFGSYNEQFF

j_call: TRBJ2-4
d_call: NA
v_call: TRBV2
cdr3_nt: TGTGCCAGCAGTCCAGGGATGGCCAAAAACATTCAGTACTTC
cdr3_aa: CASSPGMAKNIQYF

j_call: TRBJ2-7
d_call: NA
v_call: TRBV2
cdr3_nt: TGTGCCAGCGGCGGGGCCCTCTCCTACGAGCAGTACTTC
cdr3_aa: CASGGALSYEQYF

j_call: TRBJ2-7
d_call: NA
v_call: TRBV27
cdr3_nt: TGTGCCAGCAGTTTAGTCGGGTCCACCTACGAGCAGTACTTC
cdr3_aa: CASSLVGSTYEQYF

j_call: TRBJ2-7
d_call: NA
v_call: TRBV11-2
cdr3_nt: TGTGCCAGCAGCTTGATCGGTGAGCAGTACTTC
cdr3_aa: CASSLIGEQYF

j_call: TRBJ2-3
d_call: NA
v_call: TRBV28
cdr3_nt: TGTGCCAGCAGTTCCTCAAGACAGGCCCCAGCTCCTACGCAGTATTTT
cdr3_aa: CASSSSRQAPAPTQYF

j_call: TRBJ2-1
d_call: TRBD2
v_call: TRBV10-3
cdr3_nt: TGTGCCATCAGTGGAGGCGGGAGTGGTTACGGTGAGCAGTTCTTC
cdr3_aa: CAISGGGSGYGEQFF